This TCR beta chain is from a study of CXCR3-negative and CXCR3-positive naive CD8 T cells. Germline CDR1 and CDR2: SGHTA and FQGTGA. The CDR3 is made up of 15 amino acids. Preparation of TRB cDNA libraries relied on 5' RACE carrying UMI labels. TCRdb reworked the 5' RACE reads into one entry per CDR3 protein, no DNA. This table holds some 130,000 distinct CDR3 sequences. Triplicate sorts, hundreds of thousands of cells apiece, were made for each CD8+ T cell subset. In regard to this clonotype: No antigen is known for it.

Study findings and constraints: Both of the naive subsets showed about the same high diversity, but memory CD8+ cells had much less.

Input material: naive CXCR3- CD8+ T cells from blood. The subset here: CD45RO-CCR7+CD27+CD95- naive CD8+ T cells lacking CXCR3 (TNR3-). The source of this sequence is a human donor in good health. Some clones in this sample may be carry-over from other donors' samples. This sequence joins TRBV7-3 and TRBJ2-7; TCRdb lists TRBD1, though no DNA is available to test this call. The CDR3 here is CASSLWVTGQYEQYF.